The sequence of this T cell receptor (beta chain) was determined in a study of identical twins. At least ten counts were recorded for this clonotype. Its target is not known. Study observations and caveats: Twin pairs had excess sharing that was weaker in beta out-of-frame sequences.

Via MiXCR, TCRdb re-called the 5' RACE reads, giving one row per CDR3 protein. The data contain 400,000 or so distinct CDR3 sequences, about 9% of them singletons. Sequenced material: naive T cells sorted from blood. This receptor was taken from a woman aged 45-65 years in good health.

For the CDR3, the DNA is TGTGCCACCAGCAGAGATCTAGCGGGAGGGCCCTCAGGAGAGACCCAGTACTTC. Its protein is CATSRDLAGGPSGETQYF. This sequence joins TRBV15 and TRBJ2-5, with 12 bases fitting TRBD2. The CDR3 spans 18 residues. The trim removed 0 bases at V and 4 bases at J, leaving 9 bases unmatched. Germline loops: CDR1 LNHNV, CDR2 YYDKDF (reference sequence).